The 18 T cell receptor beta chains listed next were all sequenced from one sample in a study of shared clonotypes between healthy human individuals. Only in-frame clones appear in the TCRdb table, and some are missing; sequencing was by immunoSEQ multiplex PCR. The table has 1,400,000 or so clones, 98% seen once. The specimen was naive CD4+ T cells sorted from blood. Subset given: CD45RA+ positively selected. The receptors here all came from a man aged 25-45 years in good health.

This clone was observed once. V is TRBV5-6 and J is TRBJ2-7; TRBD1 matches at 7 bases. Germline CDR1 is SGHDT and CDR2 is YYEEEE. The CDR3 is 14 residues long. The junction had 3 bases not matched to a gene; V was cut back by 0 bases and J by 3 bases. CDR3 nucleotide sequence: TGTGCCAGCAGCTTGGTTGGGACAGACTACGAGCAGTACTTC. This encodes CASSLVGTDYEQYF.

V gene TRBV7-8 combines with J gene TRBJ2-5, with 11 nucleotides matching TRBD2. With V trimmed by 5 bases and J by 2 bases, 7 bases remained unmatched. The CDR3 sequence is 16 residues long. Per the germline V gene, CDR1 is SGHVS and CDR2 is FQNEAQ. The CDR3 bases are TGTGCCAGCAGCCAGACCGGGACTAGCGGACAAGAGACCCAGTACTTC. Its protein is CASSQTGTSGQETQYF.

As for this clone: This same CDR3 is encoded by further DNA sequences in the sample. The chain has TRBV5-1 and TRBJ2-3; 7 bases are shared with TRBD2. Germline V CDR1 and CDR2: SGHRS, YFSETQ. V shed 0 bases and J 0 bases; nucleotides not matched to a gene: 4. The CDR3 has 16 amino acids. The CDR3 coding sequence is TGCGCCAGCAGCTTGGGAGCGGGAACTAGCACAGATACGCAGTATTTT. Translation: CASSLGAGTSTDTQYF.

The V gene is TRBV2, the J gene TRBJ1-1; D is perhaps TRBD1 (6 bases). This CDR3 comprises 14 residues. Germline V lookup: CDR1 SNHLY, CDR2 FYNNEI. V lost 7 bases, J lost 4 bases, and 16 bases lay in between. This CDR3 is CASNRQGLSTEAFF. The CDR3 DNA follows: TGTGCCAGCAATCGCCAGGGGTTGAGCACTGAAGCTTTCTTT. Using reference TRBV2 and TRBJ1-1 for the parts outside the CDR3, the full variable domain is EPEVTQTPSHQVTQMGQEVILRCVPISNHLYFYWYRQILGQKVEFLVSFYNNEISEKSEIFDDQFSVERPDGSNFTLKIRSTKLEDSAMYFCASNRQGLSTEAFFGQGTRLTVV.

For the CDR3, the DNA is TGCGCCAGCAGCTTTCAGGGAATACCGAACACTGAAGCTTTCTTT. Translating it yields CASSFQGIPNTEAFF. This chain joins TRBV5-1 and TRBJ1-1; a possible D gene is TRBD1 (5 bases). This CDR3 is 15 amino acids long. The ends were cut back, 2 bases at V and 1 base at J, with 12 bases in the middle. Germline V gene sequence: CDR1 SGHRS, CDR2 YFSETQ.

The chain recombines TRBV6-5 with TRBJ1-1; D ambiguous. Germline V CDR1 and CDR2: MNHEY, SVGAGI. The CDR3 consists of 14 residues. With 6 bases removed from V and 3 bases from J, the gap between germline ends came to 14 bases. The CDR3 coding sequence is TGTGCCAGCAGCCAGTCATACAGTTACACTGAAGCTTTCTTT. Translating it yields CASSQSYSYTEAFF.

J is TRBJ2-1 and V is TRBV9; D perhaps matches TRBD2 (5 bases). Germline V gene data show CDR1 as SGDLS and CDR2 as YYNGEE. Between the trimmed V and J ends, which lost 0 bases and 0 bases, there was a span of 16 bases. This CDR3 spans 18 amino acids. CDR3 loop: CASSVESAASVSYNEQFF. In DNA form, the CDR3 reads TGTGCCAGCAGCGTAGAATCAGCGGCGAGCGTCTCCTACAATGAGCAGTTCTTC.

The chain carries TRBV5-1 and TRBJ1-1, with D perhaps matching TRBD1 (6 bases). The CDR3 is 15 amino acids. Germline loops: CDR1 SGHRS, CDR2 YFSETQ. V lost 4 bases and J lost 1, with 14 bases in between. CDR3 region: CASSQVGGANTEAFF. The CDR3 coding sequence is TGCGCCAGCAGCCAGGTAGGGGGGGCGAACACTGAAGCTTTCTTT.

The chain links TRBV7-2 to TRBJ2-1; the D gene could be TRBD1 or TRBD2 (5 bases each). The V gene's germline CDR1 is SGHTA and CDR2 FQGNSA. The CDR3 consists of 12 residues. V was trimmed by 3 bases and J by 14 bases, leaving 14 bases between them. CDR3 protein: CASSFWGSFEFF. DNA of the CDR3: TGTGCCAGCAGCTTTTGGGGGAGCTTCGAGTTCTTC.

V and J are TRBV27 and TRBJ1-3; 7 bases fit TRBD1. Losses at the gene ends were 3 bases for V and 8 bases for J; bases not matched to a gene: 7. Germline V gene data show CDR1 as MNHEY and CDR2 as SMNVEV (reference sequence). The CDR3 totals 14 residues. The CDR3 here is CASSLTGSRDTIYF. CDR3 sequence (DNA): TGTGCCAGCAGTTTGACAGGGAGTCGGGACACCATATATTTT.

As for this clone: The identical CDR3 is also encoded by other nucleotide sequences in the sample. The J gene is TRBJ2-3, the V gene TRBV20-1; unclear D gene. Germline loops: CDR1 DFQATT, CDR2 SNEGSKA (reference sequence). The CDR3 length is 10 residues. The V gene lost 4 bases and the J gene lost 5 bases, with 4 bases spanning the gap. CDR3 in amino acids: CSAIVDTQYF. The CDR3, as DNA: TGCAGTGCTATAGTAGATACGCAGTATTTT.

The V call is TRBV9, the J call TRBJ1-4; TRBD1 is a possible D gene (5 bases). The V end lost 4 bases, the J end lost 10 bases, and 17 bases lay between the germline ends. Germline CDR1 SGDLS, CDR2 YYNGEE. This CDR3 comprises 14 residues. The CDR3 sequence: CASSLMGLPGKLFF. The DNA for the CDR3 is TGTGCCAGCAGCCTTATGGGACTTCCTGGAAAACTGTTTTTT.

V is TRBV5-5 and J is TRBJ1-1; maybe TRBD1 (5 bases). Trimming removed 10 bases from V and 0 bases from J, with 13 bases in between. CDR1 SGHKS and CDR2 YYEKEE come from the germline V gene (reference sequence). This CDR3 contains 13 residues. This CDR3 reads CACAGAVNTEAFF. In DNA form, the CDR3 reads TGTGCCTGCGCCGGGGCGGTGAACACTGAAGCTTTCTTT.

This chain joins TRBV10-3 and TRBJ2-5; 10 bases match TRBD2. Germline V gives CDR1 ENHRY, CDR2 SYGVKD. After removal of 4 bases from V and 2 bases from J, the junction contained 4 bases not matched to a gene. This CDR3 has 15 residues. CDR3 sequence: CAISGKREGQETQYF. For the CDR3, the DNA is TGTGCCATCAGTGGGAAGCGGGAGGGACAAGAGACCCAGTACTTC.

The gene calls are TRBV10-2 and TRBJ2-1, with 10 bases aligning to TRBD2. V lost 8 bases, J lost 8 bases, and 15 bases stayed unmatched. Per germline, CDR1 WSHSY and CDR2 SAAADI. The CDR3 sequence is 16 residues long. The CDR3 DNA sequence: TGCGCCAGCCGGGCAGACTCGAGCGGGAGGGCCCATGAGCAGTTCTTC. Its protein product is CASRADSSGRAHEQFF.

The rearrangement joins TRBV5-1 to TRBJ2-5; perhaps TRBD2 as D (6 bases). This CDR3 spans 15 amino acids. Trimming took 1 base from V and 2 from J, leaving 12 bases between them. Germline-derived CDR1 and CDR2 are SGHRS and YFSETQ. CDR3 coding DNA: TGCGCCAGCAGCTTGCATAGGACTACTCAAGAGACCCAGTACTTC. Protein sequence: CASSLHRTTQETQYF.

The J gene is TRBJ2-3, the V gene TRBV27, with 13 positions matching TRBD2. CDR3 size: 14 residues. The V gene's germline CDR1 is MNHEY and CDR2 SMNVEV (reference sequence). Trimming removed 10 bases from V and 2 bases from J; junction bases left unmatched: 3. The CDR3 loop reads CATGLAGVTDTQYF. For the CDR3, the DNA is TGTGCCACCGGACTAGCGGGAGTCACAGATACGCAGTATTTT.

The chain employs TRBV28 and TRBJ2-1; D is unresolved. In germline, CDR1 is MDHEN, CDR2 SYDVKM. The CDR3 runs to 15 residues. V was trimmed by 8 bases and J by 4 bases, leaving 18 bases between them. For the CDR3, the DNA is TGTGCCAGCGGACGCTACAACGTCCTTTACAATGAGCAGTTCTTC. Protein: CASGRYNVLYNEQFF.